This T cell receptor (beta chain) was sequenced during a study of OX40 agonist ivuxolimab in advanced cancers. Looking at the study overall: The patients got ivuxolimab, which is an agonistic anti-OX40 (CD134) antibody.

Profiling relied on immunoSEQ multiplex PCR, and the TCRdb table lists in-frame clones only, not all of them. The sample carries roughly 53,000 clones, approximately 81% recorded once. Trimming cost V 2 bases and J 4 bases, with 20 bases left between them. Germline CDR1 reads SNHLY; CDR2 reads FYNNEI. CDR3 size: 17 residues. The material sequenced was CD4+ or CD8+ T cells sorted from blood, taken in a trial of the OX40 agonist ivuxolimab. The TCR comes from an adult with an advanced solid tumor such as melanoma, head and neck, liver or kidney cancer. The chain joins TRBV2 to TRBJ1-2; no clear D. CDR3 sequence (DNA): TGTGCCAGCAGTGAAAATTTAGGAGGACGTATGGGCTATGGCTACACCTTC. Protein product: CASSENLGGRMGYGYTF.